This T cell receptor (beta chain) was identified during a study of blood T cells in healthy people across ages. Findings of the study overall: Roughly linear age-related decline in beta diversity appeared, significant by age 40. Strong correlation existed between TCR beta diversity and naive T cell percentage.

Drawing of peripheral blood yielded about 9.7 milliliters from each donor. The CDR3 spans 15 residues. Trimming stripped 6 bases from V and 5 bases from J, with 19 bases between. Germline values: CDR1 MNHEY, CDR2 SVGAGI. PCR was performed a second time for about 6 to 12 cycles using a sample-barcoded 5' primer and a J-beta primer mix. TCRdb redid the calling of the 5' RACE reads with MiXCR, one entry per CDR3 protein. The sample consists of approximately 580,000 distinct CDR3 sequences, around 24% of them appearing once. This clonotype appeared a few times. What it binds is unknown. The sample was also reused in another study, on T cells of mothers and their children. Per that study: Sample barcodes plus 2-4 random nucleotides came from the M1S primer.

This chain connects TRBV6-5 to TRBJ1-1; tentatively, D is TRBD1 (6 bases). The receptor's source is a boy younger than 18 in good health. Material for sequencing was blood. This CDR3 reads CASRGTGSGGTEAFF. The CDR3 DNA reads as TGTGCCAGCAGAGGCACAGGGTCTGGGGGGACTGAAGCTTTCTTT.